This T cell receptor (beta chain) appears in the sequencing data of a study of T-cell memory formation after mild COVID-19 (dated by TCRdb to the early 2020s). In the study overall: Most TCR sequence clusters were specific to one of the two donors. The cohort comprised two young, previously healthy adult volunteers, one female and one male. T-cell clones expanding and contracting after mild COVID-19 in a couple of donors were tracked by longitudinal TCRalpha and TCRbeta repertoire sequencing. What the study reported, not specific to this receptor: Contracting CD4+ clones turned up mainly in the CM and EM memory subsets, whereas EMRA was where CD8+ clones were enriched. Only a couple of mild cases were covered by the study, and larger cohorts that include severe cases with pre-infection samples were considered necessary. SARS-CoV-2 specificity of the second-wave clones peaking on day 37 was not confirmed. Some responding clones were detected in pre-infection memory, suggesting pre-existing cross-reactive memory T cells joined the SARS-CoV-2 response. Clones contracting from day 15 to 85 had balanced CD4/CD8 phenotypes, while a second wave expanding from day 15 to 37 was biased towards CD4+.

PBMCs were isolated by Ficoll-Paque density gradient centrifugation. The table lists this clonotype with a few counts. Its antigen remains unidentified. No qualities accompany the bases; no much larger clone lies one base away. Reads for this sample came from an Illumina NovaSeq 6000. cDNA libraries for TCRalpha and TCRbeta were prepared by 5'RACE using constant-segment primers, with sample barcodes and unique molecular identifiers added. RNA was extracted from every sample with Trizol reagent. Amplification of the libraries took two PCR steps, and the second step added a second sample barcode plus Illumina TruSeq adapters. The libraries were sequenced on an Illumina NovaSeq using 2 x 150 bp paired-end reads. Concerning the study's data processing: The reads were demultiplexed and collapsed into UMI-guided consensus sequences using migec v1.2.7. Using mixcr v2.1.11, UMI consensuses were aligned to TRA and TRB V and J templates and then assembled into clonotypes. A clonotype was counted as expanded or contracted only if both edgeR and NoisET called the change significant, with noise models trained on biological replicates. For edgeR calls, a false discovery rate-adjusted p below 0.01 and a log2 fold-change threshold of 1 were applied. PCA with hierarchical clustering of max-normalized trajectories of the 1000 most abundant clonotypes was used as exploratory dynamics analysis. The CD4 or CD8 phenotype of responding clones was assigned using the separately sequenced CD4+ and CD8+ repertoires. Using fastp at Q25 and MiXCR, TCRdb reprocessed the public reads and kept productive beta chains. Rows are unified per CDR3 protein, each entry keeping the most common DNA and genes. The V and J calls were determined by TCRdb, not by the authors. The table for this sample lists roughly 560,000 distinct CDR3 sequences; just over 20% of them were counted only once. About an eighth of the sample belongs to the ten largest clones.

From a lookup of the germline V gene, CDR1 and CDR2 are KGHSH and LQKENI. The CDR3 has 13 amino acids, counting the end cysteine and phenylalanine. Only the CDR3 portion is preserved as DNA: 39 bases, with reading frame beginning at the first base. Cut back by 3 bases and 6 bases, the V and J ends lie 11 bases apart. The specimen sequenced was PBMCs or a T cell subset sorted from them (not recorded which). The chain uses TRBV18 and TRBJ2-5, with TRBD2 tentatively as D gene (5 bases match). This clonotype originated in an adult woman who had mild COVID-19 (a few samples of this study predate the infection). The sample titles of this study are shuffled in the database, so cell type and time point are left out; the donor was told from shared clones. The DNA sequence follows: TGTGCCAGCTCACCGACGGGCGGGCAGACCCAGTACTTC. It codes for CASSPTGGQTQYF.